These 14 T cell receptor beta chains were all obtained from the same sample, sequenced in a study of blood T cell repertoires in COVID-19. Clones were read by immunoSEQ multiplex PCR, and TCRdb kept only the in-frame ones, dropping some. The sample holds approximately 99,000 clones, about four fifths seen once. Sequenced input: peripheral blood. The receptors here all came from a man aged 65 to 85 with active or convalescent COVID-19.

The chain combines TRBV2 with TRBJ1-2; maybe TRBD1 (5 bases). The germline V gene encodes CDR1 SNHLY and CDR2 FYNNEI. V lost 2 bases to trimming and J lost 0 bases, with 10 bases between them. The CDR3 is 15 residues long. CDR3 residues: CASSETGITNYGYTF. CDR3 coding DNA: TGTGCCAGCAGTGAAACAGGAATAACTAACTATGGCTACACCTTC.

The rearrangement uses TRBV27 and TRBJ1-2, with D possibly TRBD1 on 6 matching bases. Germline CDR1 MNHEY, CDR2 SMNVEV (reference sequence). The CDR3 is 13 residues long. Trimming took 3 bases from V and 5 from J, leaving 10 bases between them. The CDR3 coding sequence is TGTGCCAGCAGTTTGGGGAGGGGGTATGGCTACACCTTC. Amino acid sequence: CASSLGRGYGYTF.

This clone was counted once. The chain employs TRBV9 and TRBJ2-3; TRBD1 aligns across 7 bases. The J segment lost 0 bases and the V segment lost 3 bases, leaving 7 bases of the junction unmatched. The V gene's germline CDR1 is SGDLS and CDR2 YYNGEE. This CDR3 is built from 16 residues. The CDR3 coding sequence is TGTGCCAGCAGCGCGATTGGGGGACAGAGCACAGATACGCAGTATTTT. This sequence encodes CASSAIGGQSTDTQYF.

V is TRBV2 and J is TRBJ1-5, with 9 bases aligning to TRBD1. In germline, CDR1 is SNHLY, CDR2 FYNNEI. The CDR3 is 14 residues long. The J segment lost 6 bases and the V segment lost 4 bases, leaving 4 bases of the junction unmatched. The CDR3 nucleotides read TGTGCCAGCAGTGGGGGACAGGGCCCTCAGCCCCAGCATTTT. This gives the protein CASSGGQGPQPQHF. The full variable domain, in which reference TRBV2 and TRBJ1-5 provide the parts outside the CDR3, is EPEVTQTPSHQVTQMGQEVILRCVPISNHLYFYWYRQILGQKVEFLVSFYNNEISEKSEIFDDQFSVERPDGSNFTLKIRSTKLEDSAMYFCASSGGQGPQPQHFGDGTRLSIL.

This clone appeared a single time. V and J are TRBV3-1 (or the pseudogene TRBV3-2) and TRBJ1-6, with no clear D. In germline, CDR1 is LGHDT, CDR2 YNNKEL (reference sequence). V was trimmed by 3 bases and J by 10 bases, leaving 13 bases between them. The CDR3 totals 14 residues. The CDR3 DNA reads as TGTGCCAGCAGCCAGATAACAGCCGGCTCACCCCTCCACTTT. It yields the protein CASSQITAGSPLHF.

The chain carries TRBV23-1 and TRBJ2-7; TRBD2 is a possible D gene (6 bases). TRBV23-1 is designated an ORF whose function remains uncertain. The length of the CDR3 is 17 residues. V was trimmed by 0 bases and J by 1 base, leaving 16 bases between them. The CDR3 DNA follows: TGCGCCAGCAGTCAATCGAGAGGGGACTTCCCTTCCTACGAGCAGTACTTC. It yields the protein CASSQSRGDFPSYEQYF.

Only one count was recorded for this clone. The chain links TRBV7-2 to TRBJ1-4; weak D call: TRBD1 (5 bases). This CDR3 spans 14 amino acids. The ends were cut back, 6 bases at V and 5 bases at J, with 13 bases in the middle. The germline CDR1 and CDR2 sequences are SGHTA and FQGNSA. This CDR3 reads CASSPQGGNEKLFF. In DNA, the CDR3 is TGTGCCAGCAGTCCTCAGGGAGGAAATGAAAAACTGTTTTTT.

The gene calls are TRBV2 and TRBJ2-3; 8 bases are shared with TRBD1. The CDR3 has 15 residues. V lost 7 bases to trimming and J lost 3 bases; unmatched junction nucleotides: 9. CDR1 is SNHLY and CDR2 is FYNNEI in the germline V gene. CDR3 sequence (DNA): TGTGCCAGCACCTTGGGACAGGTGGGGACAGATACGCAGTATTTT. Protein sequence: CASTLGQVGTDTQYF.

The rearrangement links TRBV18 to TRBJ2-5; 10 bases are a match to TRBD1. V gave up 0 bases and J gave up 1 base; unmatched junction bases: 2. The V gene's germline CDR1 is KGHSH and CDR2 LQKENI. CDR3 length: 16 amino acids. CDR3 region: CASSPPGQGFQETQYF. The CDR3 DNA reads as TGTGCCAGCTCACCACCGGGACAGGGGTTCCAAGAGACCCAGTACTTC.

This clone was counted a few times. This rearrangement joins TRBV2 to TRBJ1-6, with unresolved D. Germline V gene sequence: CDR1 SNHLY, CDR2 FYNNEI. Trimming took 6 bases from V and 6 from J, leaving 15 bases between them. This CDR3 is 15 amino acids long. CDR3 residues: CASRREGGPNSPLHF. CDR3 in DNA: TGTGCCAGCAGGCGGGAAGGCGGCCCTAATTCACCCCTCCACTTT.

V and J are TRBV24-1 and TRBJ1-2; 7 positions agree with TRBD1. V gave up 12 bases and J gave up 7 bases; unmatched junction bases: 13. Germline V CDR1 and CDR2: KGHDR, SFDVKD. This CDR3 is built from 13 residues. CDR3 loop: CAVQDRAVGGYTF. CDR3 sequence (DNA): TGTGCCGTACAAGACAGGGCGGTAGGTGGCTACACCTTC.

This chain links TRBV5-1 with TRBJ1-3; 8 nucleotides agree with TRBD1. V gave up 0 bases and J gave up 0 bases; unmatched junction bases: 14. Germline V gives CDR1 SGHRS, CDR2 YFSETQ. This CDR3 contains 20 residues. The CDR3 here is CASSLAPFTTGAVSGNTIYF. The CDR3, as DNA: TGCGCCAGCAGCTTGGCCCCTTTCACGACAGGGGCCGTCTCTGGAAACACCATATATTTT.

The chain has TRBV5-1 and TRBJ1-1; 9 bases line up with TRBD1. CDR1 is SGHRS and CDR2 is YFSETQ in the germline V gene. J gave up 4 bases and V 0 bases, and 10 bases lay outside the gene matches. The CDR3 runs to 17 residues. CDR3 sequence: CASSLETGGSRGTEAFF. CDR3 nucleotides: TGCGCCAGCAGCTTGGAGACAGGGGGTAGCCGTGGCACTGAAGCTTTCTTT.

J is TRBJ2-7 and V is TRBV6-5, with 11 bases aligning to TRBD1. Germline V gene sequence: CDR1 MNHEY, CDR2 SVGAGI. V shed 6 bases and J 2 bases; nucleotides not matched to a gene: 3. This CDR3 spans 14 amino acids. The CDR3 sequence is CASRPGQGAYEQYF. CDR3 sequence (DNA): TGTGCCAGCAGGCCGGGACAGGGGGCCTACGAGCAGTACTTC.